This T cell receptor (beta chain) was observed in a study of T cells in Graves' hyperthyroidism and ophthalmopathy. Study-wide context: Peripheral blood sampling occurred at initial diagnosis, before any treatment.

As to this clonotype: Its target is not known.

Study-wide results and limits: The authors' 13 V-J model separated ophthalmopathy from stable hyperthyroidism.

The V segment lost 0 bases and the J segment 5 bases; nucleotides outside the gene matches: 14. The CDR3 extends over 18 amino acids. Germline V lookup: CDR1 SGHRS, CDR2 YFSETQ. Using RNA transcripts as the source, TCR beta CDR3 regions were amplified. TCR CDR3 regions were first amplified by RT-PCR with HTBI primers. One entry per CDR3 protein, called by TCRdb with MiXCR from the multiplex PCR reads. The sample has about 400,000 distinct CDR3 sequences; over 12% are singletons. This sample holds PBMCs from approximately 10 ml fresh peripheral blood. This sequence was found in a middle-aged man with Graves' ophthalmopathy. The rearrangement uses TRBV5-1 and TRBJ2-5, with TRBD2 identical over 9 bases. Specimen: blood. CDR3 region: CASSLALAGVSSIETQYF. The DNA of the CDR3 is TGCGCCAGCAGCTTGGCCTTAGCGGGAGTTTCTTCTATCGAGACCCAGTACTTC.